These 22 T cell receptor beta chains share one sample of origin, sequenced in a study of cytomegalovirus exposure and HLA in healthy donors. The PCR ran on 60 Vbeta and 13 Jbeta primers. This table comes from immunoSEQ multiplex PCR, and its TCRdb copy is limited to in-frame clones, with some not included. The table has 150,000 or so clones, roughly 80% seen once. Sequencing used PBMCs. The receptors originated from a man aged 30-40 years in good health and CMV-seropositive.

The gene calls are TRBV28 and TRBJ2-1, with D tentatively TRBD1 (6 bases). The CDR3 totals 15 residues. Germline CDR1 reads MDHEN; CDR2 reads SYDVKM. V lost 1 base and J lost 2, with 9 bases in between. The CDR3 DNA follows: TGTGCCAGCAGTTTATTCGCAGGGGCCTACAATGAGCAGTTCTTC. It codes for CASSLFAGAYNEQFF.

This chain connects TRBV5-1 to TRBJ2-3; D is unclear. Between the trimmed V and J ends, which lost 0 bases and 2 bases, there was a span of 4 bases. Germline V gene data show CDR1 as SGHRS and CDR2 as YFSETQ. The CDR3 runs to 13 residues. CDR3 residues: CASSLDNTDTQYF. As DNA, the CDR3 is TGCGCCAGCAGCTTGGACAACACAGATACGCAGTATTTT.

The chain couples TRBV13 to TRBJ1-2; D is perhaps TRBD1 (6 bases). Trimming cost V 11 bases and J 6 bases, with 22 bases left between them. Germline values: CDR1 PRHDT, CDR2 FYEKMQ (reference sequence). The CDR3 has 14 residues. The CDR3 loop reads CACGRLGAEDGYTF. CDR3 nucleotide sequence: TGTGCCTGTGGACGTCTGGGGGCGGAGGATGGCTACACCTTC.

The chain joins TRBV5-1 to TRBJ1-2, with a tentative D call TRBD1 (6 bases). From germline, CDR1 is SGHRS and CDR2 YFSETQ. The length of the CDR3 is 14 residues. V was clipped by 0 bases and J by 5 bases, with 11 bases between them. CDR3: CASSLGQAKYGYTF. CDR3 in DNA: TGCGCCAGCAGCTTGGGACAGGCGAAATATGGCTACACCTTC. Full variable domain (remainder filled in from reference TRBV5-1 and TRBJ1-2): KAGVTQTPRYLIKTRGQQVTLSCSPISGHRSVSWYQQTPGQGLQFLFEYFSETQRNKGNFPGRFSGRQFSNSRSEMNVSTLELGDSALYLCASSLGQAKYGYTFGSGTRLTVV.

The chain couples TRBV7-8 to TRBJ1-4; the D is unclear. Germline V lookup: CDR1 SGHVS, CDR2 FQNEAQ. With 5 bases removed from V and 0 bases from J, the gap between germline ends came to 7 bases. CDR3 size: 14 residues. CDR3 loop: CASSLGATNEKLFF. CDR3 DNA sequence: TGTGCCAGCAGCCTCGGTGCAACTAATGAAAAACTGTTTTTT.

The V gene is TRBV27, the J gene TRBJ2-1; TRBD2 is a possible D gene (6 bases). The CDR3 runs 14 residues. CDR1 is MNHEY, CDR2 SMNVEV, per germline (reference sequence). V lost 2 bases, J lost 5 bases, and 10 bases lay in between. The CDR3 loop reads CASSLRGRHNEQFF. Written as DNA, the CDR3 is TGTGCCAGCAGTTTACGGGGGAGGCACAATGAGCAGTTCTTC.

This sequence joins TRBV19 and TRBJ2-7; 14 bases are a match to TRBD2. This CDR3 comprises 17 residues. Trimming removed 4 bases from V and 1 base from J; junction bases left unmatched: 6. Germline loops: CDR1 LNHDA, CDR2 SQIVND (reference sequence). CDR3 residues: CASSTGTSGSLSYEQYF. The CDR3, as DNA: TGTGCCAGTAGTACCGGGACTAGCGGGAGCTTATCCTACGAGCAGTACTTC.

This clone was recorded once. CDR3 sequence (DNA): TGTGCCAGCAGTTTATCGTTAGCGGGAGCGGGCGGCGAGCAGTACTTC. Residues: CASSLSLAGAGGEQYF. The chain uses TRBV27 and TRBJ2-7; TRBD2 matches 9 bases. The CDR3 length is 16 residues. With 0 bases clipped from V and 6 bases from J, the junction kept 9 bases outside the gene matches. Germline CDR1 is MNHEY and CDR2 is SMNVEV (reference sequence).

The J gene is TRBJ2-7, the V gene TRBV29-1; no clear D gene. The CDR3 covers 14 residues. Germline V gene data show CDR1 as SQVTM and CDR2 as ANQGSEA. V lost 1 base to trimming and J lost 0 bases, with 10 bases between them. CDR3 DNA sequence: TGCAGCGTTGAAGGAACTGTCGGCTCCTACGAGCAGTACTTC. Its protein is CSVEGTVGSYEQYF.

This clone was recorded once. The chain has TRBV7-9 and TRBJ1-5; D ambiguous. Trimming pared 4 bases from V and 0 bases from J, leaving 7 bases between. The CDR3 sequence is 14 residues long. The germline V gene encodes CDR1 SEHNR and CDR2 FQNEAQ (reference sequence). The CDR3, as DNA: TGTGCCAGCAGCTCGGGGATTAGCAATCAGCCCCAGCATTTT. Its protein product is CASSSGISNQPQHF.

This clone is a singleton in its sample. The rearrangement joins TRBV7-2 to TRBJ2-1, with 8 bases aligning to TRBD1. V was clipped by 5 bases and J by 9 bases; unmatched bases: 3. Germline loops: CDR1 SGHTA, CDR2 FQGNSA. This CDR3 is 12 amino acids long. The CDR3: CASSPGQGEQFF. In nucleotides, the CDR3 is TGTGCCAGCAGCCCTGGACAGGGTGAGCAGTTCTTC.

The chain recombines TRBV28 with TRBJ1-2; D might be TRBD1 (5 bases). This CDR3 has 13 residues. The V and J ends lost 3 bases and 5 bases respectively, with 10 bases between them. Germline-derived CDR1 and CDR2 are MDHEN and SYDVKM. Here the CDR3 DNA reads TGTGCCAGCAGTTTTCGGGCAGGGTATGGCTACACCTTC. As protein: CASSFRAGYGYTF.

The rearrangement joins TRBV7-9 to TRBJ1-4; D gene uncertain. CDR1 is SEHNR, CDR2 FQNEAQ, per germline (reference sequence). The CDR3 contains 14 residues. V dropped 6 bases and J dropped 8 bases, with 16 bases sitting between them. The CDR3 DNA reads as TGTGCCAGCAGTTCGACTCCTCAGCCGGAAAAACTGTTTTTT. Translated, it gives CASSSTPQPEKLFF.

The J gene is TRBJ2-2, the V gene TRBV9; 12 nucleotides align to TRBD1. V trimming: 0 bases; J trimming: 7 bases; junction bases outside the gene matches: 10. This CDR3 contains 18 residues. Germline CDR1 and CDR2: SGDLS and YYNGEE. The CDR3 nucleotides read TGTGCCAGCAGCGTAGGACCGGGACAGGGGGCGTCGGGCGGGGAGCTGTTTTTT. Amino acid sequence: CASSVGPGQGASGGELFF.

The CDR3 spells CASSSMLAAGELFF. The CDR3 DNA follows: TGTGCCAGCAGTTCTATGTTAGCGGCCGGGGAGCTGTTTTTT. J is TRBJ2-2 and V is TRBV28, with D perhaps TRBD2 (6 bases). Germline V gene data show CDR1 as MDHEN and CDR2 as SYDVKM. This CDR3 has 14 residues. The V and J ends lost 4 bases and 6 bases respectively, with 12 bases between them.

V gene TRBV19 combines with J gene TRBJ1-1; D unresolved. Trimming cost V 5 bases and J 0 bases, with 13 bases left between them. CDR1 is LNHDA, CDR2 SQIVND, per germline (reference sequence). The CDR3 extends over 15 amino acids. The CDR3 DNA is TGTGCCAGTAGTCTCTACCACCCCATGAACACTGAAGCTTTCTTT. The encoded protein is CASSLYHPMNTEAFF.

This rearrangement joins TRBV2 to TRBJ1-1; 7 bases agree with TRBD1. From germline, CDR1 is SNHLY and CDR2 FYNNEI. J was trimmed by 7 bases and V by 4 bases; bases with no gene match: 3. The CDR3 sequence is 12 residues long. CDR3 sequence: CASSAGGIEAFF. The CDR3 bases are TGTGCCAGCAGTGCAGGGGGAATTGAAGCTTTCTTT.

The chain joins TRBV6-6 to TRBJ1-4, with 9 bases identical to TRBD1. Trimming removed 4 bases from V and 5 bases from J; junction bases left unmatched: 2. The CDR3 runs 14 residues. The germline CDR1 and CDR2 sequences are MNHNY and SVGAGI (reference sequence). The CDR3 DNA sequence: TGTGCCAGCAGTTCCGGGACAGGGAATGAAAAACTGTTTTTT. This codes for CASSSGTGNEKLFF.

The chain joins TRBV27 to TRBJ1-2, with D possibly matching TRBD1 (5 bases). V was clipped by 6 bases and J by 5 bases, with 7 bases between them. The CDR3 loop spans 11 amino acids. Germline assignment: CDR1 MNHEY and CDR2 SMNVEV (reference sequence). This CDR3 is CASRAGYGYTF. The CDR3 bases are TGTGCCAGCAGGGCAGGGTATGGCTACACCTTC.

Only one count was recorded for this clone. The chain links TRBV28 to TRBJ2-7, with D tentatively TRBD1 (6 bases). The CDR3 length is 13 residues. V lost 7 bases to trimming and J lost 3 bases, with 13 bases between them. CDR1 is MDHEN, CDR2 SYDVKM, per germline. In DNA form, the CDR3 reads TGTGCCAGCACCCAGGACAGATACTACGAGCAGTACTTC. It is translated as CASTQDRYYEQYF.

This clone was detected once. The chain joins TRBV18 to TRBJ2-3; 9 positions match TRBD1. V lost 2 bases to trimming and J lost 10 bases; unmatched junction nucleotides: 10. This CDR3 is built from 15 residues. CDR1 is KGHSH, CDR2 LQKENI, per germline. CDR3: CASSPGETGGFAQYF. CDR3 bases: TGTGCCAGCTCACCAGGCGAGACAGGGGGTTTCGCGCAGTATTTT.

The chain's CDR3 is CASSVGGTGGGETQYF. CDR3 nucleotides: TGTGCCAGCAGCGTAGGCGGGACAGGGGGCGGAGAGACCCAGTACTTC. The chain combines TRBV9 with TRBJ2-5; 12 bases match TRBD1. V lost 0 bases, J lost 4 bases, and 4 bases stayed unmatched. Germline V gene sequence: CDR1 SGDLS, CDR2 YYNGEE. The CDR3 loop spans 16 amino acids.